This T cell receptor beta chain is drawn from a study of cytomegalovirus exposure and HLA in healthy donors. About the research overall: In an earlier analysis, approximately 120 million unique TCR beta sequences were found from approximately 190 million T cells.

PCR involved 60 Vbeta and 13 Jbeta primers. Generated by immunoSEQ multiplex PCR, the TCRdb table keeps only in-frame clones and is missing some. The sample has 65,000 to 85,000 clones; about 75% are singletons. Germline CDR1 reads SGHAT; CDR2 reads FQNNGV. Trimming shortened V by 3 bases and J by 0 bases, and 7 bases separated the two germline ends. This CDR3 is 14 amino acids long. The specimen sequenced was PBMCs. This TCR derives from a man between 60 and 70 years old in good health and CMV-seropositive. This chain uses TRBV11-2 with TRBJ2-3, with TRBD1 as a possible D gene (6 bases). The CDR3 DNA is TGTGCCAGCAGCTTGGGGGCGAGCACAGATACGCAGTATTTT. As protein: CASSLGASTDTQYF. The full variable domain, in which reference TRBV11-2 and TRBJ2-3 provide the parts outside the CDR3, is EAGVAQSPRYKIIEKRQSVAFWCNPISGHATLYWYQQILGQGPKLLIQFQNNGVVDDSQLPKDRFSAERLKGVDSTLKIQPAKLEDSAVYLCASSLGASTDTQYFGPGTRLTVL.